This is a list of T cell receptor beta chains from one sample in a study of blood T cell repertoires in COVID-19. The data were produced by immunoSEQ multiplex PCR, yet TCRdb's version contains in-frame clones alone and is incomplete. The table lists roughly 120,000 clones, 60% to 80% of them singletons, with over 6.5% in the top ten. The sample taken for sequencing was peripheral blood. The origin of the receptors is a human donor in a cohort sampled during active COVID-19. CDR3s include the opening cysteine and the closing phenylalanine or tryptophan. A D gene is named only where the DNA matches it firmly. The size field is filled for only some rows; it gives once, few, many or a size class.

j_gene	d_gene	abundance	v_gene	len	CDR3nt	CDR3aa
TRBJ1-2	NA	NA	TRBV7-7	13	TGTGCTAGCAGCTCGACTGAGCCCTATGGCTACACCTTC	CASSSTEPYGYTF
TRBJ2-7	NA	few	TRBV2	13	TGTGCCAGCAGTGAAGGTTGGGAGTTTTGGCAGTACTTC	CASSEGWEFWQYF
TRBJ2-7	NA	NA	TRBV5-6	14	TGTGCCAGCAGCTTGGCGGCGGGAAACTACGAGCAGTACTTC	CASSLAAGNYEQYF
TRBJ1-2	TRBD1	NA	TRBV19	14	TGTGCCAGTATACGGACAGGGTCGATCTATGGCTACACCTTC	CASIRTGSIYGYTF
TRBJ2-3	NA	NA	TRBV19	17	TGTGCCAGTAGACCTCAGCCCGGGCTAGCTTACTATTTAACGCAGTATTTT	CASRPQPGLAYYLTQYF
TRBJ2-7	TRBD2	NA	TRBV30	14	TGTGCCTGGGTTCCTAGCGGGAGTGTCTACGAGCAGTACTTC	CAWVPSGSVYEQYF
TRBJ1-6	TRBD1	NA	TRBV28	16	TGTGCCAGCAGTTCACCCGGGACAGAGTATAATTCACCCCTCCACTTT	CASSSPGTEYNSPLHF
TRBJ1-2	NA	NA	TRBV3-1/TRBV3-2	14	TGTGCCAGCAGCCAAGTAACTGTCCGCTATGGCTACACCTTC	CASSQVTVRYGYTF
TRBJ2-7	TRBD1	NA	TRBV3-1/TRBV3-2	18	TGTGCCAGCAGCCAAATTCGCACAGGGGGCAAGGGGATCTACGAGCAGTACTTC	CASSQIRTGGKGIYEQYF
TRBJ2-5	NA	NA	TRBV12-5	13	TGTGCTAGTGGTTTGCCCCGAGGGGGGACCCAGTACTTC	CASGLPRGGTQYF
TRBJ2-5	NA	NA	TRBV7-9	14	TGTGCCAGCAGCTCCCCAGGGGCTGAGGAGACCCAGTACTTC	CASSSPGAEETQYF
TRBJ2-5	NA	NA	TRBV15	15	TGTGCCACCAGCAGAGATGTGGCAGTCTCCAAGACCCAGTACTTC	CATSRDVAVSKTQYF
TRBJ1-2	TRBD1	NA	TRBV12-3/TRBV12-4	12	TGTGCCAGCAAAGGACAGGGAGGAGACTACACCTTC	CASKGQGGDYTF
TRBJ1-2	NA	NA	TRBV28	15	TGTGCCAGCAGTTCCCCCTCGGGGGGGAACTATGGCTACACCTTC	CASSSPSGGNYGYTF
TRBJ2-5	TRBD1	NA	TRBV10-3	17	TGTGCCATCAGTGAGTCGGGGGACAGGTCGGACCAAGAGACCCAGTACTTC	CAISESGDRSDQETQYF
TRBJ2-3	TRBD2	NA	TRBV9	16	TGTGCCAGCAGCGTTCAAGCAGCGGGAGGGTCAGATACGCAGTATTTT	CASSVQAAGGSDTQYF
TRBJ1-6	NA	NA	TRBV6-4	15	TGTGCCAGCAGTGAGGTTCAGGGAAAGAATTCACCCCTCCACTTT	CASSEVQGKNSPLHF
TRBJ1-1	NA	once	TRBV21-1	15	TGTGCCAGCAGCATCATCGACAGCACGAACACTGAAGCTTTCTTT	CASSIIDSTNTEAFF
TRBJ1-4	TRBD1	once	TRBV30	13	TGTGCCTTAGCGGGACAGCTTAATGAAAAACTGTTTTTT	CALAGQLNEKLFF
TRBJ2-7	NA	NA	TRBV7-2	14	TGTGCCAGCAGCTTATTAGGGAGCTCCTACGAGCAGTACTTC	CASSLLGSSYEQYF
TRBJ2-7	NA	NA	TRBV6-5	15	TGTGCCAGCAGCCGAAGCTCAGGAGGCCTCAACGAGCAGTACTTC	CASSRSSGGLNEQYF
TRBJ2-5	TRBD2	once	TRBV2	14	TGTGCCAGCAGGGGACTAGGGGGTCAAGAGACCCAGTACTTC	CASRGLGGQETQYF
TRBJ2-7	TRBD1	NA	TRBV27	13	TGTGCCAGCAGTTTCGGACAGGGCTACGAGCAGTACTTC	CASSFGQGYEQYF
TRBJ2-7	NA	NA	TRBV7-9	13	TGTGCCAGCAGCTCTGGGGGCATCGACGAGCAGTACTTC	CASSSGGIDEQYF
TRBJ2-7	TRBD2	medium-sized	TRBV4-2	16	TGTGCCAGCAGCCAAGATCCTAGCGGGGAGTCCTACGAGCAGTACTTC	CASSQDPSGESYEQYF
TRBJ2-7	NA	NA	TRBV4-1	15	TGCGCCAGCAGCCAAGACTCCCTTTCCTCCTACGAGCAGTACTTC	CASSQDSLSSYEQYF